This T cell receptor (beta chain) was documented in a study of cytomegalovirus exposure and HLA in healthy donors. General observations from the study: It emerged from a later analysis that several of the most significant clusters appeared to be linked to common viral pathogens. The classifier, whose performance was assessed in both the original and validation cohorts, reportedly diagnosed cytomegalovirus status with high specificity and sensitivity. In a later analysis, a missense DCLRE1C variant was linked to TCR beta V- and J-gene trimming.

CDR1 and CDR2 from the germline V gene are SGHNT and YYREEE (reference sequence). The CDR3 consists of 16 residues. Details on this clone: No antigen is known for it. The junction differs from germline at one of its ends, possibly a read error.

PCR amplification relied on 60 Vbeta primers (plus 13 Jbeta primers). Only in-frame clones appear in the TCRdb table, and some are missing; sequencing was by immunoSEQ multiplex PCR. The table lists about 160,000 clones, approximately 77% of them singletons. The TCR was taken from a man younger than 35 in good health and CMV-seronegative. The sample comprised PBMCs. The rearrangement joins TRBV5-4 to TRBJ2-3; TRBD2 agrees at 11 bases. Here the CDR3 reads CANSFGLAGVTDTQYF. The CDR3 nucleotides are TGTGCCAACAGCTTTGGACTAGCGGGTGTCACAGATACGCAGTATTTT.